These 25 T cell receptor beta chains were sequenced from one sample in a study of blood T cells in healthy people across ages. The second PCR ran 7 to 11 cycles with a sample-barcoded 5' primer and J-beta primers. Via MiXCR, TCRdb re-called the 5' RACE reads, giving one row per CDR3 protein. Of more than 900,000 distinct CDR3 sequences in the sample, approximately 32% were seen once. These data are also associated with another study on T cells of mothers and their children.

Sequencing used blood. The receptors here all came from a middle-aged woman in good health.

J is TRBJ1-4 and V is TRBV20-1; D is possibly TRBD1 (6 bases). Germline V gene lookup returns CDR1 DFQATT and CDR2 SNEGSKA (reference sequence). The CDR3 extends over 14 amino acids. Trimming stripped 3 bases from V and 8 bases from J, with 16 bases between. CDR3 in amino acids: CSARLTGGREKLFF. The CDR3 bases are TGCAGTGCTAGGCTGACAGGCGGTAGGGAAAAACTGTTTTTT.

There are many counts of this clonotype. This chain links TRBV7-6 with TRBJ1-6; D gene uncertain. V lost 1 base and J lost 10, with 8 bases in between. The CDR3 length is 13 residues. Germline CDR1 reads SGHVS; CDR2 reads FNYEAQ. The CDR3 is CASSLGSNSPLHF. CDR3 sequence (DNA): TGTGCCAGCAGCTTAGGGTCTAACTCACCCCTCCACTTT.

The chain carries TRBV28 and TRBJ1-6, with D unresolved. CDR1 is MDHEN, CDR2 SYDVKM, per germline. Trimming removed 6 bases from V and 9 bases from J, with 12 bases in between. The CDR3 covers 13 residues. In DNA, the CDR3 is TGTGCCAGCAGATCTTGGGCGGGTTCACCCCTCCACTTT. Its translation is CASRSWAGSPLHF.

About this clonotype itself: This could be a read error, since a much larger clone is one nucleotide away. This sequence joins TRBV7-9 and TRBJ2-4; D call uncertain. The end of the DNA is better explained by TRBJ2-7, so the J call may be wrong. CDR3 size: 14 residues. From germline, CDR1 is SEHNR and CDR2 FQNEAQ (reference sequence). CDR3 loop: CASSRDTDPYEQYF. CDR3 in DNA: TGTGCCAGCAGCCGAGACACAGATCCCTACGAGCAGTACTTC.

This clonotype turned up a few times. V usage is TRBV27 and J usage is TRBJ1-1; perhaps TRBD1 as D (5 bases). This CDR3 contains 14 residues. Germline V gene lookup returns CDR1 MNHEY and CDR2 SMNVEV (reference sequence). Trimming took 3 bases from V and 4 from J, leaving 12 bases between them. The CDR3 DNA reads as TGTGCCAGCAGTTTCATGGGGCAGGGCACTGAAGCTTTCTTT. It codes for CASSFMGQGTEAFF.

Points on this clonotype: A much bigger clone sits one base away, suggesting this may be a read error. CDR3 sequence: CASSTGAGIQYF. In DNA, the CDR3 is TGTGCCAGCAGCACTGGGGCCGGCATTCAGTACTTC. The rearrangement links TRBV7-2 to TRBJ2-4; D perhaps matches TRBD1 (5 bases). In germline, CDR1 is SGHTA, CDR2 FQGNSA. Trimming left V 5 bases short and J 9 bases short, with 11 bases between. The CDR3 has 12 amino acids.

The chain has TRBV9 and TRBJ2-5; no clear D gene. The CDR3 length is 13 residues. The V gene's germline CDR1 is SGDLS and CDR2 YYNGEE. V lost 4 bases, J lost 3 bases, and 10 bases lay in between. The CDR3 here is CASSIAPEETQYF. The CDR3 nucleotides read TGTGCCAGCAGCATAGCCCCGGAAGAGACCCAGTACTTC. Together with reference TRBV9 and TRBJ2-5, the CDR3 gives the full variable domain: DSGVTQTPKHLITATGQRVTLRCSPRSGDLSVYWYQQSLDQGLQFLIQYYNGEERAKGNILERFSAQQFPDLHSELNLSSLELGDSALYFCASSIAPEETQYFGPGTRLLVL.

The V and J genes are TRBV5-1 and TRBJ1-2, with a tentative D call TRBD1 (6 bases). This CDR3 region has 14 residues. Trimming shortened V by 8 bases and J by 8 bases, and 22 bases separated the two germline ends. Germline-derived CDR1 and CDR2 are SGHRS and YFSETQ. CDR3 sequence reads: CASTAGTTGEGYTF. CDR3 DNA: TGCGCCAGTACGGCGGGGACAACCGGGGAAGGCTACACCTTC.

In the case of this clonotype: The junction departs from germline at one end; a sequencing error may be responsible. The chain couples TRBV28 to TRBJ1-1; D gene ambiguous. This CDR3 is 13 amino acids long. Germline lookup yields CDR1 MDHEN and CDR2 SYDVKM. The CDR3 sequence is CANSLWLAAEAFF. CDR3 DNA sequence: TGTGCCAACAGTTTATGGTTAGCAGCTGAAGCTTTCTTT.

This clonotype has a handful of counts. The chain is built from TRBV7-9 and TRBJ1-4, with D perhaps matching TRBD1 (6 bases). The CDR3 covers 16 residues. V was pared by 4 bases and J by 6 bases, with 18 bases between. The germline V gene has CDR1 SEHNR and CDR2 FQNEAQ (reference sequence). The CDR3 coding sequence is TGTGCCAGCAGCTCCCTCCTCGGGGGGCTGGATGAAAAACTGTTTTTT. Its translation: CASSSLLGGLDEKLFF.

This clonotype occurred a few times. V and J are TRBV6-8 and TRBJ2-1; TRBD2 matches 7 bases. Trimming at V came to 0 bases and at J to 4 bases, leaving 15 bases not matched to a gene. This CDR3 region has 19 residues. CDR1 MNHGY and CDR2 SAAAGT come from the germline V gene. The CDR3: CASSYSAPPKRDHYNEQFF. CDR3 bases: TGTGCCAGCAGTTACTCGGCCCCACCGAAGCGGGACCATTACAATGAGCAGTTCTTC.

The CDR3 loop reads CASSYSTGISSYNEQFF. The CDR3 DNA reads as TGTGCCAGCAGTTACTCGACAGGCATCAGCTCCTACAATGAGCAGTTCTTC. The chain employs TRBV6-5 and TRBJ2-1; D perhaps matches TRBD1 (6 bases). Trimming removed 0 bases at V and 0 bases at J, with 12 bases between. CDR3 length equals 17 residues. Germline loops: CDR1 MNHEY, CDR2 SVGAGI.

The chain employs TRBV5-1 and TRBJ1-1; D is undetermined. The CDR3 spans 15 residues. In germline, CDR1 is SGHRS, CDR2 YFSETQ. V gave up 1 base and J gave up 1 base, with 11 bases separating them. The CDR3 loop is CASSLTLSGNTEAFF. The CDR3 bases are TGCGCCAGCAGCTTGACTCTATCCGGGAACACTGAAGCTTTCTTT.

Many counts were recorded for this clonotype. The chain recombines TRBV13 with TRBJ2-3; TRBD2 matches 9 bases. V lost 3 bases to trimming and J lost 5 bases; unmatched junction nucleotides: 3. Germline V gives CDR1 PRHDT, CDR2 FYEKMQ (reference sequence). The CDR3 is made up of 14 amino acids. CDR3 in amino acids: CASSLTSGLDTQYF. CDR3 DNA sequence: TGTGCCAGCAGCTTGACTAGCGGTCTAGATACGCAGTATTTT.

This clonotype was seen repeatedly, ten times or more. CDR3: CSATGTGSSYEQYF. Written as DNA, the CDR3 is TGCAGTGCTACCGGGACAGGCAGCTCCTACGAGCAGTACTTC. The rearrangement links TRBV20-1 to TRBJ2-7; 8 bases agree with TRBD1. J lost 0 bases, V lost 4 bases, and 5 bases had no gene match. Per germline, CDR1 DFQATT and CDR2 SNEGSKA (reference sequence). The CDR3 consists of 14 residues.

The J gene is TRBJ1-5, the V gene TRBV6-6, with D unclear. V lost 8 bases to trimming and J lost 4 bases, with 9 bases between them. This CDR3 is 12 amino acids long. CDR1 is MNHNY and CDR2 is SVGAGI in the germline V gene (reference sequence). DNA of the CDR3: TGTGCCAGCTTCGGCGGGAATCAGCCCCAGCATTTT. It encodes CASFGGNQPQHF.

This clonotype has a count of ten or more. The CDR3 nucleotides are TGTGCCAGCAGCGTAGTAGGGTTAGCCTACAATGAGCAGTTCTTC. Amino acids: CASSVVGLAYNEQFF. This chain joins TRBV9 and TRBJ2-1; D is unresolved. The CDR3 is made up of 15 amino acids. Germline V lookup: CDR1 SGDLS, CDR2 YYNGEE. V gave up 0 bases and J gave up 2 bases, with 9 bases separating them.

The J gene is TRBJ1-1, the V gene TRBV5-1, with TRBD1 matching 9 bases. The V gene's germline CDR1 is SGHRS and CDR2 YFSETQ. Trimming removed 4 bases from V and 4 bases from J; junction bases left unmatched: 5. The CDR3 extends over 14 amino acids. The CDR3 loop reads CASSITGGVTEAFF. As DNA, the CDR3 is TGCGCCAGCAGCATAACAGGGGGCGTCACTGAAGCTTTCTTT.

V is TRBV6-1 and J is TRBJ2-3, with D tentatively TRBD1 (6 bases). Deletions cut 0 bases from V and 3 bases from J, with 13 bases between. Germline values: CDR1 MNHNS, CDR2 SASEGT. This CDR3 spans 16 amino acids. This chain's CDR3 is CASSEAFQGMTDTQYF. DNA for the CDR3: TGTGCCAGCAGTGAAGCATTCCAGGGGATGACAGATACGCAGTATTTT.

In its sample, this clonotype was seen a few times. The J gene is TRBJ2-7, the V gene TRBV11-2; TRBD1 aligns across 11 bases. Per germline, CDR1 SGHAT and CDR2 FQNNGV. J was trimmed by 3 bases and V by 5 bases; bases with no gene match: 9. This CDR3 region has 16 residues. CDR3 coding DNA: TGTGCCAGCAGCATCATCGAGGGACAGGGGGGCTACGAGCAGTACTTC. Translation gives CASSIIEGQGGYEQYF.

This clonotype has just a few counts. Because the CDR3's place on the DNA is in doubt, the DNA is left out and the CDR3 is given as listed by TCRdb. This chain connects TRBV29-1 to TRBJ1-2. The CDR3 contains 12 residues when both ends are counted. Per germline, CDR1 SQVTM and CDR2 ANQGSEA. CDR3 protein: CSVGGGSGGYTF.

Concerning this clonotype itself: This may come from a read error, since a much larger clone is one base off. V gene TRBV28 combines with J gene TRBJ2-5; TRBD2 aligns across 11 bases. This CDR3 has 15 amino acids. Per the germline V gene, CDR1 is MDHEN and CDR2 is SYDVKM. The V gene end was trimmed by 7 bases and the J gene end by 11 bases; junction bases not matched to a gene: 15. The CDR3 loop is CASTRRLAGTNEQYF. The CDR3 DNA reads TGTGCCAGCACCAGACGACTAGCGGGGACCAATGAGCAGTACTTC.

Many counts were recorded for this clonotype. The chain combines TRBV5-1 with TRBJ2-5; D is possibly TRBD1 or TRBD2 (6 bases each). The CDR3 covers 14 residues. Trimming stripped 2 bases from V and 2 bases from J, with 10 bases between. Per the germline V gene, CDR1 is SGHRS and CDR2 is YFSETQ. CDR3 sequence: CASSFRGGQETQYF. The CDR3 DNA reads as TGCGCCAGCAGCTTCAGGGGAGGACAAGAGACCCAGTACTTC.

This clonotype occurred a few times. The rearrangement links TRBV5-1 to TRBJ2-5, with 10 bases lining up with TRBD1. The CDR3 loop spans 14 amino acids. Germline values: CDR1 SGHRS, CDR2 YFSETQ. V lost 7 bases and J lost 11; bases outside the gene matches: 14. This chain's CDR3 is CASLPGQGYNEQYF. In nucleotides, the CDR3 is TGCGCCAGCTTACCGGGACAGGGGTACAATGAGCAGTACTTC.

This clonotype was counted many times. The chain recombines TRBV12-3 or TRBV12-4 with TRBJ2-5, with 8 nucleotides matching TRBD1. This CDR3 has 15 amino acids. The J segment lost 3 bases and the V segment lost 8 bases, leaving 11 bases of the junction unmatched. This chain's CDR3 is CASRRRGRIEETQYF. Written as DNA, the CDR3 is TGTGCCAGCCGACGCAGGGGGCGGATCGAAGAGACCCAGTACTTC.